This paragraph reports one T cell receptor beta chain. No antigen is known for it. The data derive from a study of vaccination and CD4 T cells after COVID-19. CDR1 and CDR2 (germline): SGHDT, YYEEEE. The CDR3 sequence is 16 residues long. The ends were cut back, 4 bases at V and 0 bases at J, with 14 bases in the middle. Cultured CD4+ T-cell DNA underwent Oncomine TCR Beta short-read sequencing. TCRdb re-analysed the PCR reads in MiXCR, keeping a single row per CDR3 protein. The data show under 7,500 distinct CDR3 sequences, around 50% seen once. Treatment defined: roughly ten-day PBMC culture with coronavirus spike peptide pools or control peptides (ViraFEST assay). Gathering of the CD4+ T cells, from the unexposed donor, took place before the COVID-19 pandemic (2011-2018).

Sequencing input: CD4+ T cells from blood, cultured in vitro. This TCR came from a human donor in good health. The chain combines TRBV5-6 with TRBJ1-5; tentatively, D is TRBD1 (5 bases). CDR3 nucleotides: TGTGCCAGCAGCCCCTGGGGGAGTTATAGCAATCAGCCCCAGCATTTT. As protein: CASSPWGSYSNQPQHF. The whole variable domain, filled in from reference TRBV5-6 and TRBJ1-5, reads DAGVTQSPTHLIKTRGQQVTLRCSPKSGHDTVSWYQQALGQGPQFIFQYYEEEERQRGNFPDRFSGHQFPNYSSELNVNALLLGDSALYLCASSPWGSYSNQPQHFGDGTRLSIL.